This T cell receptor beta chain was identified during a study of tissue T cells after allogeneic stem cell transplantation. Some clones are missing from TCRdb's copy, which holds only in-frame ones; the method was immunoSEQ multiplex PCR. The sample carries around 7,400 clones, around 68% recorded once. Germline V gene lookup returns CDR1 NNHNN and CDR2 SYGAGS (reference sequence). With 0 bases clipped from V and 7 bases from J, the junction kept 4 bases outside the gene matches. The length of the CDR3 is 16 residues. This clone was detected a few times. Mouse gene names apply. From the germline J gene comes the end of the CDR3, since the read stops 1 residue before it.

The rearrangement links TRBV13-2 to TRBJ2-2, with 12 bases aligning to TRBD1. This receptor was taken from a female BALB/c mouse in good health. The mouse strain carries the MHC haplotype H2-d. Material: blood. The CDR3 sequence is CASGDAGTGGHGQLYF. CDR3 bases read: TGTGCCAGCGGTGATGCCGGGACAGGGGGCCACGGGCAGCTCTAC.